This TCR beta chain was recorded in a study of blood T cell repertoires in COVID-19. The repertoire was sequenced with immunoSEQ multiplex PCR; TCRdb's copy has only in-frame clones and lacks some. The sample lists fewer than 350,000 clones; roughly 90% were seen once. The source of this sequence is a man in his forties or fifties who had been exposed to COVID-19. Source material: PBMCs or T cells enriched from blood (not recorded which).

The CDR3 DNA reads as TGTGCCAGCAGCTTAGAACCAGGGGATGGAACTGAAGCTTTCTTT. Its translation is CASSLEPGDGTEAFF. V gene TRBV7-9 combines with J gene TRBJ1-1, with a weak D call TRBD1 (6 bases). Germline CDR1 is SEHNR and CDR2 is FQNEAQ (reference sequence). The CDR3 length is 15 residues. Trimming took 1 base from V and 5 from J, leaving 14 bases between them.